A selection of T cell receptor beta chains follows, all from one sample in a study of shared clonotypes between healthy human individuals. Profiling relied on immunoSEQ multiplex PCR, and the TCRdb table lists in-frame clones only, not all of them. The table records roughly 2.2 million clones, approximately 95% of them present only once. The sequenced sample was naive CD4+ T cells from PBMCs. These receptors were taken from a man between 18 and 29 years old in good health. Some clones in this sample may be carry-over from other donors' samples. Both conserved end residues are part of each CDR3. A D gene is named only where the DNA matches it firmly. Rows give clone size only sometimes, using once, few, many, or a class for an expanded clone.

CDR3 length	clone size	D gene	V gene	J gene	CDR3 DNA	CDR3 protein
15	NA	NA	TRBV5-1	TRBJ2-1	TGCGCCAGCAGCTGGGGGGACGGCACCTACAATGAGCAGTTCTTC	CASSWGDGTYNEQFF
13	NA	NA	TRBV19	TRBJ1-1	TGTGCCAGTAGTATAGATCAAGGGGGGCCCGCTTTCTTT	CASSIDQGGPAFF
19	NA	NA	TRBV7-2	TRBJ2-2	TGTGCCAGCAGCTTAAGGTGGAATATTAGCCGCCGAGGGACCGGGGAGCTGTTTTTT	CASSLRWNISRRGTGELFF
13	NA	NA	TRBV4-2	TRBJ1-2	TGTGCCAGCAGCCAAGGGCAGAGCTATGGCTACACCTTC	CASSQGQSYGYTF
16	NA	NA	TRBV9	TRBJ2-2	TGTGCCAGCAGCGTAGCACCGGGAGTAAGGACCGGGGAGCTGTTTTTT	CASSVAPGVRTGELFF
14	once	NA	TRBV27	TRBJ1-2	TGTGCCAGCGCCCCCCTTTCGGGCGCTTATAGCTACACCTTC	CASAPLSGAYSYTF
16	NA	NA	TRBV6-6	TRBJ1-5	TGTGCCAGCAGTTACTCGAGGAGCAGTAGCAATCAGCCCCAGCATTTT	CASSYSRSSSNQPQHF
12	few	NA	TRBV2	TRBJ1-1	TGTGCCAGCAGTGTACGGACTACTGAAGCTTTCTTT	CASSVRTTEAFF
14	NA	NA	TRBV6-5	TRBJ2-1	TGTGCCAGCAGTTACTCGGATCCGTACAATGAGCAGTTCTTC	CASSYSDPYNEQFF
15	NA	NA	TRBV5-4	TRBJ2-5	TGTGCCAGCAGCTTAGGGGGGCGGACCCAAGAGACCCAGTACTTC	CASSLGGRTQETQYF
16	once	TRBD2	TRBV2	TRBJ2-1	TGTGCCAGCAGTGGGAGACTAGCGGACCATTACAATGAGCAGTTCTTC	CASSGRLADHYNEQFF
14	NA	NA	TRBV28	TRBJ2-1	TGTGCCAGCAGTTTATCCCGGAGAGGAGGTGAGCAGTTCTTC	CASSLSRRGGEQFF
13	once	NA	TRBV11-2	TRBJ1-2	TGTGCCAGCAGCCCGGACAGACTCTATGGCTACACCTTC	CASSPDRLYGYTF
13	NA	NA	TRBV5-1	TRBJ2-7	TGCGCCAGCGCCCCCAGCGGAAACTACGAGCAGTACTTC	CASAPSGNYEQYF
14	NA	TRBD1	TRBV15	TRBJ2-7	TGTGCCACCAGCAGAGACACAGGGGGCCCCGGGCAGTACTTC	CATSRDTGGPGQYF
16	once	NA	TRBV28	TRBJ1-2	TGTGCCAGCAGGGAGGGGGGACGGACTTGGGGCTATGGCTACACCTTC	CASREGGRTWGYGYTF
13	NA	NA	TRBV2	TRBJ2-3	TGTGCCAGCAGCCACGAGGGGACCGATACGCAGTATTTT	CASSHEGTDTQYF
18	NA	NA	TRBV11-2	TRBJ2-3	TGTGCCAGCACCCTAAGAGGCGGCTTCTCTCCGCCCACAGATACGCAGTATTTT	CASTLRGGFSPPTDTQYF
19	NA	TRBD1	TRBV7-9	TRBJ1-1	TGTGCCAGCAGCCTAAGCTTAACAGGGGTTAAGGCGAGGTGGACTGAAGCTTTCTTT	CASSLSLTGVKARWTEAFF
14	NA	NA	TRBV6-1	TRBJ2-7	TGTGCCAGCAGTGAAGTGCGGGGAGAGGTCGAGCAGTACTTC	CASSEVRGEVEQYF
16	NA	TRBD1	TRBV7-2	TRBJ2-6	TGTGCCAGCAGCGGGACAGGGGGCGCCGGGGCCAACGTCCTGACTTTC	CASSGTGGAGANVLTF
14	NA	NA	TRBV2	TRBJ1-5	TGTGCCAGCAGTGAAGCGACGGCAACTCAGCCCCAGCATTTT	CASSEATATQPQHF
16	NA	NA	TRBV28	TRBJ1-5	TGTGCCAGCAGTTTCCCCCTTGACGATAGCAATCAGCCCCAGCATTTT	CASSFPLDDSNQPQHF
13	NA	NA	TRBV30	TRBJ2-2	TGTGCCGCGACAGCATTGAACACCGGGGAGCTGTTTTTT	CAATALNTGELFF
13	once	NA	TRBV29-1	TRBJ2-3	TGCAGCGTGAGAAAGCGGAACACAGATACGCAGTATTTT	CSVRKRNTDTQYF
13	NA	NA	TRBV2	TRBJ2-7	TGTGCCAGCAGGGGAACCAGGACTCCCGAGCAGTACTTC	CASRGTRTPEQYF
17	NA	TRBD2	TRBV14	TRBJ2-3	TGTGCCAGCAGCCAACTCGGGACTAGGGTTTCTGCAGATACGCAGTATTTT	CASSQLGTRVSADTQYF
15	NA	TRBD1	TRBV5-6	TRBJ2-5	TGTGCCAGCAGCCCGGGACAGGGTAGGGAGGAGACCCAGTACTTC	CASSPGQGREETQYF
17	NA	NA	TRBV4-1	TRBJ2-7	TGCGCCAGCAGCCGTTTAGGTGGAGGGACCGAGGGCCACGAGCAGTACTTC	CASSRLGGGTEGHEQYF
13	NA	NA	TRBV5-1	TRBJ2-4	TGCGCCAGCAGCTTGGAGGGGAAGGACATTCAGTACTTC	CASSLEGKDIQYF
14	NA	NA	TRBV7-9	TRBJ1-3	TGTGCCAGCAGCTTAGGGGACTCTGGAAACACCATATATTTT	CASSLGDSGNTIYF
15	once	TRBD1	TRBV11-3	TRBJ1-1	TGTGCCAGCAGCTCCGCGGGACAGGGGAACACTGAAGCTTTCTTT	CASSSAGQGNTEAFF
14	NA	NA	TRBV18	TRBJ2-7	TGTGCCAGCTCACCCCAGACAGGTTTTAAAGAGCAGTACTTC	CASSPQTGFKEQYF
13	NA	TRBD1	TRBV7-3	TRBJ2-3	TGTGCCAGCAGCTTAAGCCGGGACAGTACGCAGTATTTT	CASSLSRDSTQYF
17	NA	NA	TRBV4-3	TRBJ2-2	TGCGCCAGCAGCCAAAGAACGGGGCGTCCGTACACCGGGGAGCTGTTTTTT	CASSQRTGRPYTGELFF
11	NA	TRBD1	TRBV29-1	TRBJ2-7	TGCAGCGTAGGGGGCGCTTACGAGCAGTACTTC	CSVGGAYEQYF
14	NA	NA	TRBV15	TRBJ2-2	TGTGCCACCAGCCGCCCGGGCGGCACCGGGGAGCTGTTTTTT	CATSRPGGTGELFF
14	once	NA	TRBV28	TRBJ2-7	TGTGCCAGCACCGACACAAGAAGTGACTACGAGCAGTACTTC	CASTDTRSDYEQYF
15	NA	TRBD1	TRBV18	TRBJ2-7	TGTGCCAGCTCACCGACGCCGGGACAGGGCTACGAGCAGTACTTC	CASSPTPGQGYEQYF
12	NA	NA	TRBV6-1	TRBJ1-4	TGTGCCACAGGGTTAACGGATGAAAAACTGTTTTTT	CATGLTDEKLFF
13	few	NA	TRBV9	TRBJ1-1	TGTGCCAGCAGCCTCGGATGGGGTGCTGAAGCTTTCTTT	CASSLGWGAEAFF
15	NA	NA	TRBV5-4	TRBJ2-7	TGTGCCAGCAGCTTCGGCCCGCCCAAAGACTACGAGCAGTACTTC	CASSFGPPKDYEQYF
13	once	TRBD1	TRBV19	TRBJ1-3	TGTGCCAGTGACAGGGGATCTGGAAACACCATATATTTT	CASDRGSGNTIYF
16	NA	TRBD1	TRBV7-9	TRBJ1-1	TGTGCCAGCAGCGAGAATCCGGGACAGGGGTTGCCTGAAGCTTTCTTT	CASSENPGQGLPEAFF
13	NA	NA	TRBV27	TRBJ1-5	TGTGCCAGCAAACCCAACGGCAATCAGCCCCAGCATTTT	CASKPNGNQPQHF